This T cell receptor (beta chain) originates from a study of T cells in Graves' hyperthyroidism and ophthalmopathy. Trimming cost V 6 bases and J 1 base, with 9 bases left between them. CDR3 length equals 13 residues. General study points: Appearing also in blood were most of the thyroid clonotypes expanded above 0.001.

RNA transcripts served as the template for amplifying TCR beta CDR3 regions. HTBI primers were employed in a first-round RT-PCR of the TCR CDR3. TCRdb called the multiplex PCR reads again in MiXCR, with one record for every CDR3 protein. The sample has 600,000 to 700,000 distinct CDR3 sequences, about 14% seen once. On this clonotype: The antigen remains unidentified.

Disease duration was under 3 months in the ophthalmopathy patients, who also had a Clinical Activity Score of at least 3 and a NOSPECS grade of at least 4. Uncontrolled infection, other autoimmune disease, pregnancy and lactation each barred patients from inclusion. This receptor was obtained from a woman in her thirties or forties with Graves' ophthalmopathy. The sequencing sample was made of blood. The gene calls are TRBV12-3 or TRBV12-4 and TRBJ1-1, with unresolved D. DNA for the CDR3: TGTGCCAGCAGAGCACCAGGGAACACTGAAGCTTTCTTT. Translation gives CASRAPGNTEAFF.